This TCR beta chain was retrieved from a study of T cell responses to AZD1222 COVID-19 vaccine. V shed 2 bases and J shed 4 bases, with 6 bases lying between them. The CDR3 is made up of 14 amino acids. Germline assignment: CDR1 MNHEY and CDR2 SVGEGT. Some clones are missing from TCRdb's copy, which holds only in-frame ones; the method was immunoSEQ multiplex PCR. In the table there are approximately 90,000 clones, roughly 90% of which are singletons. The sample in question was peripheral blood, obtained on day 0 of AZD1222 vaccination. The clonotype was recovered from an adult in good health. The J gene is TRBJ2-6, the V gene TRBV6-2 or TRBV6-3, with a possible D match to TRBD2 (5 bases). The CDR3 protein is CASSYPGGANVLTF. As DNA, the CDR3 is TGTGCCAGCAGTTACCCGGGGGGGGCCAACGTCCTGACTTTC.